These T cell receptor beta chains were read from a single sample in a study of cytomegalovirus exposure and HLA in healthy donors. Profiling relied on immunoSEQ multiplex PCR, and the TCRdb table lists in-frame clones only, not all of them. The repertoire holds over 65,000 clones, with roughly 80% as singletons. The sample taken for sequencing was PBMCs. The receptors shown here come from a woman aged 40 to 49 in good health and CMV-seropositive. Each CDR3 is given with its conserved first and last residue. D genes are given only for firm matches. The size entry is marked missing in some rows and otherwise reads once, few, many or a size class.

size,V,J,D,CDR3,DNA
-,TRBV6-6,TRBJ1-1,TRBD1,CASRTSWDRGGTEAFF,TGTGCCAGCAGAACGTCCTGGGACAGGGGGGGCACTGAAGCTTTCTTT
-,TRBV7-3,TRBJ2-2,TRBD2,CASSTLAGEVGELFF,TGTGCCAGCAGCACCCTAGCGGGAGAGGTCGGGGAGCTGTTTTTT
-,TRBV7-9,TRBJ2-7,TRBD1,CASSPNVGTGVAEQYF,TGTGCCAGCAGCCCAAACGTAGGAACAGGGGTTGCCGAGCAGTACTTC
-,TRBV6-6,TRBJ2-7,TRBD1,CASSFGTGNTYEQYF,TGTGCCAGCAGTTTCGGGACAGGAAATACCTACGAGCAGTACTTC
few,TRBV11-2,TRBJ2-5,TRBD1,CASSGGQGRWETQYF,TGTGCCAGCAGCGGAGGACAGGGGAGATGGGAGACCCAGTACTTC
-,TRBV6-1,TRBJ2-3,TRBD2,CASSELAGGPDTQYF,TGTGCCAGCAGTGAACTAGCGGGGGGGCCAGATACGCAGTATTTT
-,TRBV29-1,TRBJ1-2,-,CSVAAGWGDGYTF,TGCAGCGTTGCCGCGGGGTGGGGGGATGGCTACACCTTC
-,TRBV5-1,TRBJ2-2,TRBD1,CASSPGTATGELFF,TGCGCCAGCAGCCCCGGGACAGCCACCGGGGAGCTGTTTTTT
-,TRBV6-5,TRBJ2-2,-,CASSRAAGELFF,TGTGCCAGCAGCAGGGCTGCCGGGGAGCTGTTTTTT
-,TRBV15,TRBJ2-6,-,CATSTFSGANVLTF,TGTGCCACCAGCACATTCTCTGGGGCCAACGTCCTGACTTTC
-,TRBV9,TRBJ1-1,-,CASSVDGRTEAFF,TGTGCCAGCAGCGTAGATGGGAGAACTGAAGCTTTCTTT
-,TRBV9,TRBJ1-5,-,CASSVEGAPKEAQHF,TGTGCCAGCAGCGTAGAAGGGGCCCCGAAAGAAGCCCAGCATTTT
few,TRBV9,TRBJ2-1,TRBD2,CASSLGLGNYNEQFF,TGTGCCAGCAGCTTGGGACTAGGGAACTACAATGAGCAGTTCTTC
few,TRBV2,TRBJ1-3,-,CARSGAGNTIYF,TGTGCCAGATCAGGGGCTGGAAACACCATATATTTT
-,TRBV5-4,TRBJ2-1,TRBD2,CASSSLAGDKDEQFF,TGTGCCAGCAGCTCTCTAGCGGGAGATAAGGATGAGCAGTTCTTC
-,TRBV6-5,TRBJ2-1,TRBD1,CASSYRDRVYNEQFF,TGTGCCAGCAGTTACCGGGACAGGGTCTACAATGAGCAGTTCTTC
-,TRBV6-5,TRBJ1-4,TRBD1,CASSYSDRGEKLFF,TGTGCCAGCAGTTACTCGGACAGGGGTGAAAAACTGTTTTTT
few,TRBV19,TRBJ2-7,-,CASGTGLSYEQYF,TGTGCCAGTGGTACAGGCCTCTCCTACGAGCAGTACTTC
-,TRBV5-1,TRBJ2-7,-,CASSFATLSYEQYF,TGCGCCAGCAGCTTTGCGACTCTATCCTACGAGCAGTACTTC
-,TRBV29-1,TRBJ1-5,-,CSVMGFGQPQHF,TGCAGCGTTATGGGCTTTGGTCAGCCCCAGCATTTT
-,TRBV5-1,TRBJ1-3,-,CASSSTAEGNTIYF,TGCGCCAGCAGCTCCACCGCTGAGGGAAACACCATATATTTT
-,TRBV13,TRBJ2-7,-,CASSPNTGTFSYEQYF,TGTGCCAGCAGCCCCAACACCGGGACTTTCTCCTACGAGCAGTACTTC
-,TRBV4-2,TRBJ2-7,-,CASSQKGAGEQYF,TGTGCCAGCAGCCAAAAGGGGGCGGGGGAGCAGTACTTC
-,TRBV14,TRBJ1-1,TRBD1,CASSLLTGPYTEAFF,TGTGCCAGCAGCCTCCTGACAGGGCCGTACACTGAAGCTTTCTTT
-,TRBV7-8,TRBJ2-6,-,CASSLARGNFITLANVLTF,TGTGCCAGCAGCTTAGCGAGGGGGAATTTTATTACTCTGGCCAACGTCCTGACTTTC
few,TRBV7-2,TRBJ1-4,-,CASSRNTGTFGEKLFF,TGTGCCAGCAGCCGGAATACAGGGACCTTTGGTGAAAAACTGTTTTTT
-,TRBV19,TRBJ2-7,-,CASSRSPTYEQYF,TGTGCCAGTAGTCGAAGCCCAACCTACGAGCAGTACTTC
-,TRBV7-2,TRBJ2-2,-,CASSFVAGELFF,TGTGCCAGCAGCTTCGTAGCCGGGGAGCTGTTTTTT
-,TRBV9,TRBJ1-1,-,CASSEGDTEAFF,TGTGCCAGCAGCGAAGGGGACACTGAAGCTTTCTTT
-,TRBV5-1,TRBJ1-1,-,CASSLRVSTEAFF,TGCGCCAGCAGCCTGCGGGTTTCGACTGAAGCTTTCTTT
-,TRBV5-6,TRBJ1-1,-,CASSYRGIVNTEAFF,TGTGCCAGCAGCTATCGGGGAATCGTGAACACTGAAGCTTTCTTT